The sequence of this TCR beta chain was determined in a study of cytomegalovirus exposure and HLA in healthy donors. Study-level background: The study placed around 80% of its approximately 400 genotyped donors in the Caucasian-associated ancestry cluster.

The study ran its PCR with 60 Vbeta and 13 Jbeta primers. The table came from immunoSEQ multiplex PCR; TCRdb's copy has only in-frame clones and leaves some out. The data contain about 150,000 clones, about 80% of them singletons. Each of the donors was a healthy bone marrow donor. The study sampled nominally healthy donors, though unrecorded immune exposures were likely. The CDR3 consists of 13 residues. Germline values: CDR1 LNHNV, CDR2 YYDKDF (reference sequence). The V gene end was trimmed by 3 bases and the J gene end by 6 bases; junction bases not matched to a gene: 3. Study results and caveats: Later analysis indicated greater clonal expansion among HLA-associated TCR beta chains than among equally common other chains.

Notes on this clone: Its target is not known.

The sequencing input was PBMCs. This receptor was obtained from a man between 25 and 39 years old in good health and CMV-seronegative. The V gene is TRBV15, the J gene TRBJ2-7; TRBD1 agrees at 9 bases. CDR3 in amino acids: CATSRGQGGEQYF. The CDR3 DNA follows: TGTGCCACCAGCAGGGGACAGGGAGGCGAGCAGTACTTC.